The clone carrying this T cell receptor (beta chain) was counted ten times or more. Its matching antigen is unknown. These data originate in a study of T-cell reconstitution after alpha-beta-depleted transplantation in children. Study results and caveats: T-cell counts and diversity were attributed mostly to newly produced T cells one year after transplant. By about two months after transplant, alpha-beta T cells reportedly arose from several hundred graft clones that had expanded.

Using unique molecular identifiers, the investigators prepared the TCRbeta library. MiXCR, applied by TCRdb to the PCR reads, yields one record per CDR3 protein. The table has some 550,000 distinct CDR3 sequences, under 30% seen once; the top ten hold less than 15%. V lost 3 bases, J lost 3 bases, and 6 bases stayed unmatched. The CDR3 sequence is 15 residues long. The V and J genes are TRBV12-3 or TRBV12-4 and TRBJ2-5, with 8 bases matching TRBD2. The sequences come from PBMCs, mostly from graft donor cells, collected 360 days after TCRalphabeta/CD19-depleted stem cell transplant. This TCR came from a boy in the first two years of life who had a stem cell transplant for acute myeloid leukemia, so the T cells may come from the graft donor. The DNA for the CDR3 is TGTGCCAGCAGTTTGGGCGGGGGGACTAAAGAGACCCAGTACTTC. It specifies CASSLGGGTKETQYF.